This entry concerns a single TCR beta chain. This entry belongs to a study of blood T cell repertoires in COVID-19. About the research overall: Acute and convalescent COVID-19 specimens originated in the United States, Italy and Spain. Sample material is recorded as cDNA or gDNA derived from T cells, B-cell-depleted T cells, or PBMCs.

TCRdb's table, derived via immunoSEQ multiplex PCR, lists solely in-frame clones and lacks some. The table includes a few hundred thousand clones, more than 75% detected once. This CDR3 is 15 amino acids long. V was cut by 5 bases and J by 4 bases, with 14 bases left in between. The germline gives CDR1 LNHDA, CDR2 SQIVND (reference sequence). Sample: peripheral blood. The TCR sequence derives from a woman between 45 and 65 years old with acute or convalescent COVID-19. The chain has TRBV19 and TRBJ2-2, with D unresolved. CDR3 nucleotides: TGTGCCAGTAGTGCCTCCGGGTTGGTCACCGGGGAGCTGTTTTTT. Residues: CASSASGLVTGELFF.